One sample yielded the 27 T cell receptor beta chains listed below, sequenced in a study of blood T cells in healthy people across ages. With a J-beta primer mix and a sample-barcoded 5' primer, a second PCR ran about 7 to 12 cycles. Via MiXCR, TCRdb re-called the 5' RACE reads, giving one row per CDR3 protein. This sample carries around 1.5 million distinct CDR3 sequences, around 59% of them seen once, and the ten largest clones take under 8.5%. The sequencing sample was made of blood. The receptors stem from a man younger than 35 in good health.

This clonotype was seen once. V and J are TRBV18 and TRBJ2-3, with D hard to call. This CDR3 spans 15 amino acids. Germline V gives CDR1 KGHSH, CDR2 LQKENI. The V gene lost 1 base and the J gene lost 1 base, with 9 bases spanning the gap. The CDR3 is CASSPQGEGTDTQYF. In nucleotides, the CDR3 is TGTGCCAGCTCACCACAGGGCGAGGGCACAGATACGCAGTATTTT.

This chain links TRBV13 with TRBJ2-5; D might be TRBD2 (6 bases). The end of the DNA fits TRBJ2-7 better, so the J call may be wrong. Germline loops: CDR1 PRHDT, CDR2 FYEKMQ (reference sequence). This CDR3 has 13 amino acids. The CDR3 loop reads CASSLGLASEQYF. The CDR3 nucleotides are TGTGCCAGCAGCTTAGGACTAGCTTCCGAGCAGTACTTC.

This chain connects TRBV28 to TRBJ2-7; tentative D call: TRBD1 (5 bases). The CDR3 runs to 13 residues. Looked up from germline, CDR1 is MDHEN and CDR2 is SYDVKM. Trimming took off 7 bases at V and 3 bases at J, with 13 bases between the two ends. The CDR3 protein is CASIEAGFYEQYF. CDR3 nucleotide sequence: TGTGCCAGCATTGAGGCAGGGTTCTACGAGCAGTACTTC. The complete variable domain, with remaining parts taken from reference TRBV28 and TRBJ2-7, reads DVKVTQSSRYLVKRTGEKVFLECVQDMDHENMFWYRQDPGLGLRLIYFSYDVKMKEKGDIPEGYSVSREKKERFSLILESASTNQTSMYLCASIEAGFYEQYFGPGTRLTVT.

The chain has TRBV7-9 and TRBJ2-4; D is unclear. Germline V CDR1 and CDR2: SEHNR, FQNEAQ (reference sequence). V lost 10 bases and J 13 bases, leaving 20 bases between the germline ends. The CDR3 is 12 residues long. CDR3 loop: CATLDTANTQYF. The DNA of the CDR3 is TGTGCCACGCTAGACACGGCTAATACCCAGTACTTC.

The chain carries TRBV7-2 and TRBJ2-1; TRBD2 agrees at 8 bases. J gave up 8 bases and V 6 bases, and 12 bases lay outside the gene matches. Germline loops: CDR1 SGHTA, CDR2 FQGNSA. This CDR3 is built from 15 residues. Written as DNA, the CDR3 is TGTGCCAGCAGTCCCGGGACTAGTGCGGGCGATGAGCAGTTCTTC. Amino acids: CASSPGTSAGDEQFF. The full variable domain, completed using reference TRBV7-2 and TRBJ2-1, is GAGVSQSPSNKVTEKGKDVELRCDPISGHTALYWYRQSLGQGLEFLIYFQGNSAPDKSGLPSDRFSAERTGGSVSTLTIQRTQQEDSAVYLCASSPGTSAGDEQFFGPGTRLTVL.

The genes are TRBV6-1 and TRBJ1-1; maybe TRBD1 (6 bases). V was shortened by 1 base and J by 0 bases, with 15 bases between the two germline ends. The germline CDR1 and CDR2 sequences are MNHNS and SASEGT. The CDR3 loop spans 17 amino acids. This CDR3 is CASSEVAGDNLNTEAFF. The CDR3 nucleotides are TGTGCCAGCAGTGAAGTCGCAGGGGACAACTTGAACACTGAAGCTTTCTTT.

The J gene is TRBJ2-3, the V gene TRBV18, with 10 bases fitting TRBD2. The germline V gene has CDR1 KGHSH and CDR2 LQKENI. V lost 5 bases to trimming and J lost 2 bases; unmatched junction nucleotides: 4. There are 15 residues in the CDR3. The CDR3, as DNA: TGTGCCAGCTCAACTAGCGGGGCCTACACAGATACGCAGTATTTT. Amino acids: CASSTSGAYTDTQYF.

J is TRBJ2-6 and V is TRBV2; D gene uncertain. CDR3 length: 16 residues. Germline CDR1 SNHLY, CDR2 FYNNEI. The V end lost 3 bases, the J end lost 0 bases, and 9 bases lay between the germline ends. CDR3 DNA sequence: TGTGCCAGCAGTGAGTGGGGAACCTCTGGGGCCAACGTCCTGACTTTC. Translating gives CASSEWGTSGANVLTF.

The gene calls are TRBV24-1 and TRBJ2-3; TRBD1 or TRBD2 may be the D gene (6 bases each). The CDR3 totals 14 residues. The germline V gene encodes CDR1 KGHDR and CDR2 SFDVKD. V was shortened by 6 bases and J by 2 bases, with 11 bases between the two germline ends. The CDR3 coding sequence is TGTGCCACCAGTCCGGAGGGGGTCACAGATACGCAGTATTTT. Residues: CATSPEGVTDTQYF.

The chain recombines TRBV27 with TRBJ1-2; possible D gene TRBD1, 5 bases. Trimming took off 5 bases at V and 4 bases at J, with 14 bases between the two ends. CDR1 MNHEY and CDR2 SMNVEV come from the germline V gene (reference sequence). The CDR3 loop spans 14 amino acids. DNA of the CDR3: TGTGCCAGCAGTCCAGACAGAGCCCTCTATGGCTACACCTTC. Residues: CASSPDRALYGYTF.

The V call is TRBV12-3 or TRBV12-4, the J call TRBJ1-2; a possible D gene is TRBD1 (6 bases). The CDR3 has 15 amino acids. V dropped 1 base and J dropped 3 bases, with 12 bases sitting between them. The CDR3 region is CASSLGWGPDYGYTF. For the CDR3, the DNA is TGTGCCAGCAGTTTAGGGTGGGGGCCAGACTATGGCTACACCTTC.

The chain joins TRBV4-3 to TRBJ2-2, with D possibly matching TRBD1 (6 bases). The CDR3 totals 16 residues. Germline V gene sequence: CDR1 LGHNA, CDR2 YSLEER. Trimming removed 1 base from V and 2 bases from J, with 11 bases in between. CDR3: CASSQGRQDNTGELFF. CDR3 sequence (DNA): TGCGCCAGCAGCCAAGGAAGACAGGACAACACCGGGGAGCTGTTTTTT.

V is TRBV11-2 and J is TRBJ2-7; TRBD2 matches 11 bases. Trimming removed 4 bases from V and 0 bases from J; junction bases left unmatched: 11. This CDR3 is built from 18 residues. Germline values: CDR1 SGHAT, CDR2 FQNNGV. CDR3 in amino acids: CASSSPLAGGLYSYEQYF. The DNA of the CDR3 is TGTGCCAGCAGCTCTCCCTTAGCGGGAGGGCTCTACTCCTACGAGCAGTACTTC.

V usage is TRBV4-2 and J usage is TRBJ2-7, with 9 bases fitting TRBD1. Germline V lookup: CDR1 LGHNA, CDR2 YNFKEQ. The CDR3 sequence is 14 residues long. Trimming removed 2 bases from V and 6 bases from J; junction bases left unmatched: 5. For the CDR3, the DNA is TGTGCCAGCAGCCAAACAACAGGGGGCGGCGAGCAGTACTTC. Amino acid sequence: CASSQTTGGGEQYF.

The chain combines TRBV4-1 with TRBJ2-2, with 9 bases lining up with TRBD2. In germline, CDR1 is MGHRA, CDR2 YSYEKL. J gave up 4 bases and V 2 bases, and 8 bases lay outside the gene matches. CDR3 length: 17 residues. CDR3 nucleotides: TGCGCCAGCAGCCAACCGACCTTAGCGGGAGTCACCGGGGAGCTGTTTTTT. Translating gives CASSQPTLAGVTGELFF.

The chain has TRBV28 and TRBJ2-5; TRBD2 matches at 12 bases. CDR1 and CDR2 from the germline V gene are MDHEN and SYDVKM. Losses at the gene ends were 5 bases for V and 0 bases for J; bases not matched to a gene: 7. This CDR3 comprises 17 residues. CDR3 sequence reads: CASSRLAGGEYQETQYF. Here the CDR3 DNA reads TGTGCCAGCAGTCGGCTAGCGGGGGGGGAGTACCAAGAGACCCAGTACTTC.

The chain joins TRBV12-3 or TRBV12-4 to TRBJ2-7; 7 bases align to TRBD1. The V segment lost 5 bases and the J segment 3 bases; nucleotides outside the gene matches: 7. The CDR3 sequence is 14 residues long. CDR3 residues: CASSAGTAYYEQYF. CDR3 nucleotide sequence: TGTGCCAGCAGTGCCGGGACAGCCTACTACGAGCAGTACTTC.

This clonotype has more than one count but fewer than ten. V usage is TRBV7-2 and J usage is TRBJ2-5, with no clear D. The CDR3 totals 13 residues. V was trimmed by 4 bases and J by 7 bases, leaving 13 bases between them. Germline V gene lookup returns CDR1 SGHTA and CDR2 FQGNSA. CDR3 DNA sequence: TGTGCCAGCAGCTCAGCCGGGCCTGCGACCCAGTACTTC. Protein: CASSSAGPATQYF.

The chain joins TRBV6-6 to TRBJ1-2; D ambiguous. CDR1 MNHNY and CDR2 SVGAGI come from the germline V gene (reference sequence). V lost 0 bases to trimming and J lost 3 bases, with 8 bases between them. The CDR3 runs 14 residues. The CDR3 spells CASSYSDPYYGYTF. The DNA of the CDR3 is TGTGCCAGCAGTTACTCGGACCCCTACTATGGCTACACCTTC.

The chain is built from TRBV7-9 and TRBJ2-7, with 9 positions matching TRBD1. With 1 base clipped from V and 9 bases from J, the junction kept 13 bases outside the gene matches. This CDR3 has 16 amino acids. Germline V gene data show CDR1 as SEHNR and CDR2 as FQNEAQ (reference sequence). The CDR3 sequence: CASSLVLDRGSLRQYF. For the CDR3, the DNA is TGTGCCAGCAGCTTAGTTTTGGACAGGGGAAGTTTGCGGCAGTACTTC.

This sequence joins TRBV6-1 and TRBJ1-2, with 8 positions matching TRBD1. V lost 5 bases to trimming and J lost 2 bases; unmatched junction nucleotides: 4. Germline-derived CDR1 and CDR2 are MNHNS and SASEGT. CDR3 length: 14 residues. For the CDR3, the DNA is TGTGCCAGCAGTAACCGACAGGGGAACTATGGCTACACCTTC. Protein sequence: CASSNRQGNYGYTF.

This chain joins TRBV6-2 or TRBV6-3 and TRBJ2-2, with D tentatively TRBD2 (6 bases). The CDR3 is 15 amino acids. V was shortened by 6 bases and J by 5 bases, with 16 bases between the two germline ends. Germline V gene data show CDR1 as MNHEY and CDR2 as SVGEGT. CDR3 DNA sequence: TGTGCCAGCAGCGCCCGGGCGGGATGGACCGGGGAGCTGTTTTTT. Its translation is CASSARAGWTGELFF.

The chain joins TRBV7-2 to TRBJ2-3; 10 bases are a match to TRBD2. Germline-derived CDR1 and CDR2 are SGHTA and FQGNSA. Unmatched junction bases numbered 7, after V lost 1 base and J lost 6 bases. The CDR3 consists of 16 residues. The CDR3 sequence is CASSLGTGTSVDTQYF. The CDR3, as DNA: TGTGCCAGCAGCTTAGGAACCGGGACTAGCGTTGATACGCAGTATTTT.

This chain joins TRBV6-2 or TRBV6-3 and TRBJ2-1, with TRBD2 matching over 15 bases. This CDR3 contains 18 residues. V dropped 5 bases and J dropped 3; count of bases not matched to a gene: 8. CDR1 is MNHEY and CDR2 is SVGEGT in the germline V gene. In nucleotides, the CDR3 is TGTGCCAGCAGTCGCGGACTAGCGGGGGGGGATGTCTACAATGAGCAGTTCTTC. Translated: CASSRGLAGGDVYNEQFF.

This clonotype has only a few counts. The J gene is TRBJ1-5, the V gene TRBV5-1, with a tentative D call TRBD1 (6 bases). Germline loops: CDR1 SGHRS, CDR2 YFSETQ. The CDR3 is 15 residues long. Between the trimmed V and J ends, which lost 2 bases and 4 bases, there was a span of 13 bases. The CDR3 spells CASSLVPGENQPQHF. The CDR3 DNA follows: TGCGCCAGCAGCTTAGTACCAGGGGAGAATCAGCCCCAGCATTTT.

The chain carries TRBV7-9 and TRBJ2-5; the match to TRBD2 covers 13 bases. Germline V gives CDR1 SEHNR, CDR2 FQNEAQ (reference sequence). V shed 4 bases, J shed 4 bases, and the junction held 6 bases outside the gene matches. The CDR3 runs to 16 residues. This CDR3 is CASSSGLAGSGETQYF. CDR3 in DNA: TGTGCCAGCAGCTCGGGACTAGCGGGATCGGGAGAGACCCAGTACTTC. Looking up the rest from reference TRBV7-9 and TRBJ2-5 gives the full variable domain: DTGVSQNPRHKITKRGQNVTFRCDPISEHNRLYWYRQTLGQGPEFLTYFQNEAQLEKSRLLSDRFSAERPKGSFSTLEIQRTEQGDSAMYLCASSSGLAGSGETQYFGPGTRLLVL.

CDR3 region: CASSQEGKGYEQYF. Here the CDR3 DNA reads TGCGCCAGCAGCCAAGAGGGGAAAGGCTACGAGCAGTACTTC. The V call is TRBV4-1, the J call TRBJ2-7, with no clear D. The CDR3 extends over 14 amino acids. Germline loops: CDR1 MGHRA, CDR2 YSYEKL. With 0 bases removed from V and 3 bases from J, the gap between germline ends came to 9 bases.